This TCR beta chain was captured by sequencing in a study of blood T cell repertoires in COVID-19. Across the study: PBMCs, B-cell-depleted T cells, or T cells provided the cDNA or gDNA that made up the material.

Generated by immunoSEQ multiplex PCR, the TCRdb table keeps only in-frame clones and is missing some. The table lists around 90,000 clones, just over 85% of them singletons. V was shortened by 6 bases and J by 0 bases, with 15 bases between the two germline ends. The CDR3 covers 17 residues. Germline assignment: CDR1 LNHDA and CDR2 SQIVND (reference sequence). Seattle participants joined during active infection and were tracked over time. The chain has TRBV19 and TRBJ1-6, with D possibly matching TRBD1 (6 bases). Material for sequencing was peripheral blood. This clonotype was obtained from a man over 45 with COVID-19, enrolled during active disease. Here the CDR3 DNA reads TGTGCCAGTAGACTAACAGGGCAGAGCTCCTATAATTCACCCCTCCACTTT. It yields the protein CASRLTGQSSYNSPLHF.